A single T cell receptor (beta chain) is shown here with its context. This sample is part of a study of OX40 agonist ivuxolimab in advanced cancers. The CDR3 extends over 12 amino acids. Germline V lookup: CDR1 SGDLS, CDR2 YYNGEE. V was clipped by 3 bases and J by 7 bases, with 8 bases between them. Method: immunoSEQ multiplex PCR; TCRdb's copy keeps in-frame clones and lacks some. This repertoire shows 20,000 to 30,000 clones, about 76% found once; its top ten account for around 13%. The chain couples TRBV9 to TRBJ2-1, with unresolved D. The source of this sequence is an adult with an advanced solid tumor such as melanoma, head and neck, liver or kidney cancer. The sample consisted of CD4+ or CD8+ T cells sorted from blood, taken in a trial of the OX40 agonist ivuxolimab. CDR3 sequence (DNA): TGTGCCAGCAGCGCCCCGGTGAATGAGCAGTTCTTC. Amino acids: CASSAPVNEQFF.